These 28 T cell receptor beta chains came from one sample sequenced in a study of blood T cell repertoires in COVID-19. Here immunoSEQ multiplex PCR was the method, and the copy in TCRdb shows in-frame clones only, minus some. The profile shows more than 95,000 clones, 82% of them singletons. The sequenced sample consisted of peripheral blood. The receptors stem from an older man with acute or convalescent COVID-19.

This clone showed up just once. The chain recombines TRBV7-9 with TRBJ2-1, with 10 bases lining up with TRBD1. V was pared by 3 bases and J by 4 bases, with 3 bases of the junction left unmatched. The CDR3 consists of 15 residues. Germline V gene data show CDR1 as SEHNR and CDR2 as FQNEAQ (reference sequence). CDR3 sequence: CASSLRGQGYNEQFF. Here the CDR3 DNA reads TGTGCCAGCAGCTTGAGGGGACAGGGGTACAATGAGCAGTTCTTC. The full variable domain, its missing parts supplied by reference TRBV7-9 and TRBJ2-1, is DTGVSQNPRHKITKRGQNVTFRCDPISEHNRLYWYRQTLGQGPEFLTYFQNEAQLEKSRLLSDRFSAERPKGSFSTLEIQRTEQGDSAMYLCASSLRGQGYNEQFFGPGTRLTVL.

This clone showed up just once. The V gene is TRBV19, the J gene TRBJ2-3, with TRBD2 matching 15 bases. V shed 5 bases and J 4 bases; nucleotides not matched to a gene: 4. CDR1 is LNHDA and CDR2 is SQIVND in the germline V gene (reference sequence). The CDR3 covers 16 residues. CDR3 protein: CASSSRTSGGADTQYF. In DNA form, the CDR3 reads TGTGCCAGTAGTTCAAGGACTAGCGGGGGGGCAGATACGCAGTATTTT.

This chain joins TRBV2 and TRBJ2-5; D is possibly TRBD1 (5 bases). The CDR3 totals 13 residues. Germline assignment: CDR1 SNHLY and CDR2 FYNNEI. V lost 8 bases and J 2 bases, leaving 12 bases between the germline ends. DNA for the CDR3: TGTGCCAGCGAAAGGGGTAGACAAGAGACCCAGTACTTC. This encodes CASERGRQETQYF.

The chain uses TRBV20-1 and TRBJ2-3, with D perhaps TRBD1 (5 bases). The CDR3 is 11 residues long. Germline V gives CDR1 DFQATT, CDR2 SNEGSKA (reference sequence). Deletions cut 5 bases from V and 5 bases from J, with 8 bases between. The CDR3 region is CSASRGDTQYF. The CDR3 DNA sequence: TGCAGTGCTTCTAGGGGAGATACGCAGTATTTT.

In regard to this clone: At the DNA level, this CDR3 is encoded by other sequences in the same sample as well. The chain joins TRBV18 to TRBJ1-5; possibly TRBD1 for D (5 bases). V dropped 2 bases and J dropped 2 bases, with 7 bases sitting between them. Germline V CDR1 and CDR2: KGHSH, LQKENI. This CDR3 is 14 amino acids long. DNA of the CDR3: TGTGCCAGCTCACCAGGGACTGGCAATCAGCCCCAGCATTTT. Protein product: CASSPGTGNQPQHF. Together with reference TRBV18 and TRBJ1-5, the CDR3 gives the full variable domain: NAGVMQNPRHLVRRRGQEARLRCSPMKGHSHVYWYRQLPEEGLKFMVYLQKENIIDESGMPKERFSAEFPKEGPSILRIQQVVRGDSAAYFCASSPGTGNQPQHFGDGTRLSIL.

The chain is built from TRBV10-2 and TRBJ1-2; no reliable D call. Trimming removed 0 bases from V and 8 bases from J, with 13 bases in between. Germline CDR1 reads WSHSY; CDR2 reads SAAADI. The CDR3 is made up of 14 amino acids. CDR3 loop: CASSESAVNGGYTF. CDR3 nucleotide sequence: TGCGCCAGCAGTGAGTCGGCGGTGAATGGAGGCTACACCTTC.

The rearrangement joins TRBV5-1 to TRBJ2-7, with 9 positions matching TRBD1. Germline-derived CDR1 and CDR2 are SGHRS and YFSETQ. V trimming: 4 bases; J trimming: 6 bases; junction bases outside the gene matches: 8. CDR3 length: 14 amino acids. CDR3 DNA sequence: TGCGCCAGCAGCCCGCCGCAGGACAGGGGCGAGCAGTACTTC. It specifies CASSPPQDRGEQYF.

This clone was observed once. The chain is built from TRBV7-2 and TRBJ1-2, with 11 bases aligning to TRBD1. Trimming at V came to 5 bases and at J to 8 bases, leaving 10 bases not matched to a gene. Germline CDR1 is SGHTA and CDR2 is FQGNSA. CDR3 length: 15 amino acids. The CDR3 spells CASSPSLDRGPGYTF. CDR3 nucleotides: TGTGCCAGCAGCCCTTCCTTGGACAGGGGGCCGGGCTACACCTTC.

J is TRBJ1-2 and V is TRBV7-9, with 10 bases aligning to TRBD1. Germline assignment: CDR1 SEHNR and CDR2 FQNEAQ (reference sequence). With V trimmed by 2 bases and J by 0 bases, 6 bases remained unmatched. The CDR3 runs 17 residues. CDR3 region: CASSLLGQGPPNYGYTF. Here the CDR3 DNA reads TGTGCCAGCAGCTTACTGGGACAGGGGCCTCCTAACTATGGCTACACCTTC.

The chain is built from TRBV28 and TRBJ2-7, with 8 bases fitting TRBD2. Germline CDR1 is MDHEN and CDR2 is SYDVKM. The CDR3 has 16 amino acids. The V and J ends lost 3 bases and 3 bases, in that order; junction bases with no gene match: 10. Here the CDR3 reads CASSFTLAGLGYEQYF. DNA of the CDR3: TGTGCCAGCAGTTTCACCTTAGCGGGGCTAGGCTACGAGCAGTACTTC.

The rearrangement uses TRBV12-3 or TRBV12-4 and TRBJ1-5; D is possibly TRBD1 (5 bases). CDR3 length: 12 amino acids. Trimming shortened V by 6 bases and J by 5 bases, and 8 bases separated the two germline ends. This CDR3 is CASSLQDQPQHF. CDR3 bases: TGTGCCAGCAGCCTACAGGATCAGCCCCAGCATTTT.

Here the CDR3 DNA reads TGCGCCAGCAACCCCGGGACATCGGGCGGGGAGCTGTTTTTT. This codes for CASNPGTSGGELFF. The V gene is TRBV5-1, the J gene TRBJ2-2, with TRBD1 as a possible D gene (6 bases). Germline assignment: CDR1 SGHRS and CDR2 YFSETQ. Trimming cost V 6 bases and J 7 bases, with 16 bases left between them. CDR3 length: 14 residues.

This rearrangement joins TRBV12-2 to TRBJ1-1; TRBD1 was called by the table and not checked on the DNA. TRBV12-2 has pseudogene status. The CDR3 loop spans 15 amino acids. The CDR3 here is CASRPRDRLNTEAFF. The CDR3 DNA follows: TGTGCAAGTCGCCCCCGGGACAGGCTGAACACTGAAGCTTTCTTT.

The chain employs TRBV19 and TRBJ1-1; no firm D call. The germline V gene has CDR1 LNHDA and CDR2 SQIVND (reference sequence). CDR3 size: 13 residues. Trimming shortened V by 2 bases and J by 3 bases, and 7 bases separated the two germline ends. The CDR3 DNA follows: TGTGCCAGTAGTATAACCAGATACACTGAAGCTTTCTTT. Amino acids: CASSITRYTEAFF. Looking up the rest from reference TRBV19 and TRBJ1-1 gives the full variable domain: DGGITQSPKYLFRKEGQNVTLSCEQNLNHDAMYWYRQDPGQGLRLIYYSQIVNDFQKGDIAEGYSVSREKKESFPLTVTSAQKNPTAFYLCASSITRYTEAFFGQGTRLTVV.

This clone has just one count. Written as DNA, the CDR3 is TGTGCCAGCAGCCTAGCTCTCACAGATACGCAGTATTTT. It is translated as CASSLALTDTQYF. The chain couples TRBV3-1 (or the pseudogene TRBV3-2) to TRBJ2-3; no definite D call. CDR3 length: 13 amino acids. Germline V lookup: CDR1 LGHDT, CDR2 YNNKEL (reference sequence). V lost 4 bases and J 2 bases, leaving 7 bases between the germline ends.

The gene calls are TRBV27 and TRBJ2-1; 12 bases agree with TRBD2. This CDR3 region has 16 residues. V shed 5 bases, J shed 6 bases, and the junction held 8 bases outside the gene matches. The germline V gene has CDR1 MNHEY and CDR2 SMNVEV (reference sequence). The CDR3 here is CASSTRLAGVSNEQFF. The CDR3 DNA is TGTGCCAGCAGTACGAGACTAGCGGGAGTGTCCAATGAGCAGTTCTTC.

The chain links TRBV30 to TRBJ2-7; D perhaps matches TRBD2 (5 bases). Germline CDR1 GTSNPN, CDR2 SVGIG (reference sequence). Deletions cut 0 bases from V and 6 bases from J, with 15 bases between. The CDR3 loop spans 14 amino acids. Written as DNA, the CDR3 is TGTGCCTGGAGTGTACTAGGATTTTCCGGCGAGCAGTACTTC. It encodes CAWSVLGFSGEQYF. The full variable domain, with the rest looked up from reference TRBV30 and TRBJ2-7, is SQTIHQWPATLVQPVGSPLSLECTVEGTSNPNLYWYRQAAGRGLQLLFYSVGIGQISSEVPQNLSASRPQDRQFILSSKKLLLSDSGFYLCAWSVLGFSGEQYFGPGTRLTVT.

This clone was seen just once. This chain links TRBV7-2 with TRBJ1-3; D might be TRBD1 (6 bases). CDR1 SGHTA and CDR2 FQGNSA come from the germline V gene. V dropped 5 bases and J dropped 0 bases, with 20 bases sitting between them. The CDR3 extends over 18 amino acids. The CDR3, as DNA: TGTGCCAGCAGCCGCGCTCTACAGGGAACAAGCTCTGGAAACACCATATATTTT. Protein: CASSRALQGTSSGNTIYF.

This clone was observed a few times. V gene TRBV27 combines with J gene TRBJ2-7; the D gene is possibly TRBD2 (5 bases). Trimming took off 1 base at V and 4 bases at J, with 14 bases between the two ends. The CDR3 sequence is 15 residues long. Germline values: CDR1 MNHEY, CDR2 SMNVEV (reference sequence). The chain's CDR3 is CASSLFWGTGYEQYF. CDR3 DNA sequence: TGTGCCAGCAGTTTATTTTGGGGAACGGGATACGAGCAGTACTTC.

This chain uses TRBV5-1 with TRBJ2-1, with D tentatively TRBD2 (6 bases). Germline V gene data show CDR1 as SGHRS and CDR2 as YFSETQ. The V gene lost 1 base and the J gene lost 7 bases, with 9 bases spanning the gap. The CDR3 runs to 13 residues. The CDR3 DNA follows: TGCGCCAGCAGCTTGAGACTAGAGAATGAGCAGTTCTTC. This encodes CASSLRLENEQFF.

The rearrangement uses TRBV19 and TRBJ2-7, with 10 bases that match TRBD2. Losses at the gene ends were 0 bases for V and 2 bases for J; bases not matched to a gene: 7. Germline assignment: CDR1 LNHDA and CDR2 SQIVND (reference sequence). This CDR3 comprises 17 residues. The CDR3 sequence is CASSIDRLAGGTYEQYF. Here the CDR3 DNA reads TGTGCCAGTAGTATAGATCGATTAGCGGGAGGTACCTACGAGCAGTACTTC.

The J gene is TRBJ2-1, the V gene TRBV4-2; the D gene is possibly TRBD2 (5 bases). In germline, CDR1 is LGHNA, CDR2 YNFKEQ. V gave up 0 bases and J gave up 0 bases, with 9 bases separating them. There are 16 residues in the CDR3. CDR3 loop: CASSQDPGISYNEQFF. The CDR3 DNA is TGTGCCAGCAGCCAAGACCCCGGGATCTCCTACAATGAGCAGTTCTTC.

V and J are TRBV19 and TRBJ1-2, with TRBD1 matching 9 bases. Germline trimming cut 5 bases from V and 5 bases from J; bases unmatched to any gene: 9. This CDR3 contains 15 residues. Germline V CDR1 and CDR2: LNHDA, SQIVND (reference sequence). The CDR3 nucleotides read TGTGCCAGTAGTGCTTCGGGACAGGGTTCTTATGGCTACACCTTC. This codes for CASSASGQGSYGYTF. The variable domain in full, completed from reference TRBV19 and TRBJ1-2, reads DGGITQSPKYLFRKEGQNVTLSCEQNLNHDAMYWYRQDPGQGLRLIYYSQIVNDFQKGDIAEGYSVSREKKESFPLTVTSAQKNPTAFYLCASSASGQGSYGYTFGSGTRLTVV.

The gene calls are TRBV29-1 and TRBJ2-7; 7 bases map to TRBD1. This CDR3 is 14 amino acids long. Trimming at V came to 6 bases and at J to 0 bases, leaving 8 bases not matched to a gene. Germline lookup yields CDR1 SQVTM and CDR2 ANQGSEA. CDR3 protein: CSVRPWDSSYEQYF. CDR3 nucleotides: TGCAGCGTACGACCCTGGGACAGCTCCTACGAGCAGTACTTC.

This rearrangement joins TRBV7-2 to TRBJ2-5; 8 bases are a match to TRBD2. The J segment lost 5 bases and the V segment lost 5 bases, leaving 10 bases of the junction unmatched. The V gene's germline CDR1 is SGHTA and CDR2 FQGNSA. The CDR3 consists of 15 residues. The CDR3 sequence: CASSPRAGLVETQYF. The CDR3 coding sequence is TGTGCCAGCAGCCCCCGGGCGGGACTAGTTGAGACCCAGTACTTC.

The chain carries TRBV6-1 and TRBJ1-6; maybe TRBD1 (5 bases). The CDR3 contains 13 residues. With 3 bases removed from V and 10 bases from J, the gap between germline ends came to 10 bases. Germline assignment: CDR1 MNHNS and CDR2 SASEGT. The CDR3 nucleotides are TGTGCCAGCAGTGACAGGGAAGGATCACCCCTCCACTTT. It translates to CASSDREGSPLHF.

V gene TRBV7-2 combines with J gene TRBJ1-5; D ambiguous. The CDR3 runs to 14 residues. Germline V CDR1 and CDR2: SGHTA, FQGNSA. V lost 1 base to trimming and J lost 3 bases, with 7 bases between them. CDR3 DNA sequence: TGTGCCAGCAGCTTAGGGAGGAACAATCAGCCCCAGCATTTT. Translated: CASSLGRNNQPQHF.

This chain joins TRBV7-9 and TRBJ2-1, with 15 bases fitting TRBD2. The V segment lost 5 bases and the J segment 4 bases; nucleotides outside the gene matches: 9. This CDR3 contains 18 residues. The V gene's germline CDR1 is SEHNR and CDR2 FQNEAQ (reference sequence). The CDR3 is CASSPDGGLAGGYNEQFF. The CDR3 nucleotides read TGTGCCAGCAGCCCCGACGGGGGACTAGCGGGGGGATACAATGAGCAGTTCTTC.